The 9 T cell receptor beta chains below all came from one sample that was sequenced in a study of cytomegalovirus exposure and HLA in healthy donors. The PCR contained 60 Vbeta and 13 Jbeta primers. Generated by immunoSEQ multiplex PCR, the TCRdb table keeps only in-frame clones and is missing some. In total, the table holds 140,000 to 150,000 clones. The sequencing sample was made of PBMCs. These TCRs come from a male donor in good health and CMV-seronegative.

The gene calls are TRBV5-6 and TRBJ1-5, with D hard to call. The CDR3 is 16 residues long. V lost 0 bases and J 3 bases, leaving 13 bases between the germline ends. The germline gives CDR1 SGHDT, CDR2 YYEEEE. The chain's CDR3 is CASSLVGQLDNQPQHF. Here the CDR3 DNA reads TGTGCCAGCAGCTTGGTTGGGCAGTTGGACAATCAGCCCCAGCATTTT.

V gene TRBV5-6 combines with J gene TRBJ2-2, with a possible D match to TRBD1 (6 bases). The CDR3 extends over 15 amino acids. CDR1 is SGHDT and CDR2 is YYEEEE in the germline V gene. The germline V and J ends were trimmed by 4 bases and 2 bases, with 12 bases remaining between them. The CDR3 DNA reads as TGTGCCAGCAGCCGGGTAGGGGGAAACACCGGGGAGCTGTTTTTT. Its protein is CASSRVGGNTGELFF.

The CDR3 here is CASRRLAGGPGQETQYF. The CDR3 bases are TGTGCCAGTAGGCGACTAGCGGGAGGGCCGGGGCAAGAGACCCAGTACTTC. The rearrangement joins TRBV19 to TRBJ2-5; 14 nucleotides align to TRBD2. CDR1 is LNHDA, CDR2 SQIVND, per germline (reference sequence). The ends lost 6 bases at V and 2 bases at J; junction bases unmatched: 8. The CDR3 loop spans 17 amino acids.

V usage is TRBV4-3 and J usage is TRBJ2-7, with TRBD1 matching 7 bases. Trimming removed 3 bases from V and 2 bases from J; junction bases left unmatched: 7. CDR1 and CDR2 from the germline V gene are LGHNA and YSLEER. The length of the CDR3 is 15 residues. The CDR3 sequence: CASSQGTDATYEQYF. Written as DNA, the CDR3 is TGCGCCAGCAGCCAGGGGACAGATGCTACCTACGAGCAGTACTTC.

The V gene is TRBV2, the J gene TRBJ2-1; perhaps TRBD1 as D (6 bases). Trimming pared 2 bases from V and 10 bases from J, leaving 6 bases between. Germline V gene lookup returns CDR1 SNHLY and CDR2 FYNNEI. The CDR3 is 11 amino acids. The CDR3 DNA sequence: TGTGCCAGCAGTGAACAGGGGGAGCAGTTCTTC. Amino acids: CASSEQGEQFF.

The V and J genes are TRBV30 and TRBJ1-4; 7 bases are shared with TRBD1. CDR3 length: 15 residues. Germline CDR1 is GTSNPN and CDR2 is SVGIG (reference sequence). The V segment lost 0 bases and the J segment 14 bases; nucleotides outside the gene matches: 15. The CDR3 sequence: CAWSVRVPKQGRLFF. In nucleotides, the CDR3 is TGTGCCTGGAGTGTACGGGTCCCCAAACAGGGGCGGCTGTTTTTT.

V usage is TRBV2 and J usage is TRBJ2-5; 8 nucleotides align to TRBD1. CDR3 length equals 15 residues. The germline gives CDR1 SNHLY, CDR2 FYNNEI. V shed 3 bases and J 4 bases; nucleotides not matched to a gene: 7. The CDR3 DNA follows: TGTGCCAGCAGTGAGTGGACAGGGAAGGGAGAGACCCAGTACTTC. Its translation is CASSEWTGKGETQYF.

This chain links TRBV9 with TRBJ1-2; D gene ambiguous. Germline-derived CDR1 and CDR2 are SGDLS and YYNGEE. The germline V and J ends were trimmed by 4 bases and 2 bases, with 18 bases remaining between them. This CDR3 comprises 16 residues. CDR3 in amino acids: CASSSSLDLVNYGYTF. CDR3 coding DNA: TGTGCCAGCAGCTCTTCCCTTGACTTGGTAAACTATGGCTACACCTTC.

The chain has TRBV5-1 and TRBJ1-3; D uncertain. The CDR3 length is 16 residues. Trimming took off 3 bases at V and 0 bases at J, with 13 bases between the two ends. The germline gives CDR1 SGHRS, CDR2 YFSETQ. Here the CDR3 DNA reads TGCGCCAGCAGCTCTTCAGGTGCGAACTCTGGAAACACCATATATTTT. Encoded protein: CASSSSGANSGNTIYF.